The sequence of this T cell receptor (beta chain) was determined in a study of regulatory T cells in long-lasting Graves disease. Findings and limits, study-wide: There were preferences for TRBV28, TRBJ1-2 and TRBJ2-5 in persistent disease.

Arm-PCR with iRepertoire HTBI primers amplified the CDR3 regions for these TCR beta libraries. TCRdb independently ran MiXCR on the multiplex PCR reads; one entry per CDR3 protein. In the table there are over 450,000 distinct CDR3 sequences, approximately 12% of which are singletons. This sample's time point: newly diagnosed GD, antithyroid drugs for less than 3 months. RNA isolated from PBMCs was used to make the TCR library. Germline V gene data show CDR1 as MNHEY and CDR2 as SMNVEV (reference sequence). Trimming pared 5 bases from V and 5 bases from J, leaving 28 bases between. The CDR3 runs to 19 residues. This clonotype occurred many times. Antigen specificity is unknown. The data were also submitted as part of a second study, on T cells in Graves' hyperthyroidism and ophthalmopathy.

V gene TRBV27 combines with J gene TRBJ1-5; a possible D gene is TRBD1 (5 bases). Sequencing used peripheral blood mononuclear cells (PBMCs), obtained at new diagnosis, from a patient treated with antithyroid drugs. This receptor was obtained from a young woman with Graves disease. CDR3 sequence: CASSPAIWRRGSRHQPQHF. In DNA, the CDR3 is TGTGCCAGCAGTCCCGCAATTTGGAGGCGGGGGTCACGCCATCAGCCCCAGCATTTT.